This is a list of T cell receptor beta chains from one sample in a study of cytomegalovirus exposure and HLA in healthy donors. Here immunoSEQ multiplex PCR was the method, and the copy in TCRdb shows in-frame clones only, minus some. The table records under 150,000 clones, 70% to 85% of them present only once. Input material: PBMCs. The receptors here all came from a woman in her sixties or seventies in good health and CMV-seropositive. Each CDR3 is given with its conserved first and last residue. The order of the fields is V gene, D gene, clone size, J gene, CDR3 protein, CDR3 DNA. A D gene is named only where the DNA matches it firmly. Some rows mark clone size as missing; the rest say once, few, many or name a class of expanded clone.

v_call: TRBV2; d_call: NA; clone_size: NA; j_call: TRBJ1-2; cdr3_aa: CASSEAADRASTF; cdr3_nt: TGTGCCAGCAGTGAAGCAGCGGACAGAGCGAGCACCTTC
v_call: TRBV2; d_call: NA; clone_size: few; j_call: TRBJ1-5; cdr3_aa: CASSVTVGGNQPQHF; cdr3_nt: TGTGCCAGCAGTGTGACGGTCGGGGGCAATCAGCCCCAGCATTTT
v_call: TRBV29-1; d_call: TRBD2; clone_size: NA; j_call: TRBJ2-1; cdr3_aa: CSVGGRFSGAGGEQFF; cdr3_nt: TGCAGCGTTGGGGGGAGGTTTAGCGGGGCCGGCGGTGAGCAGTTCTTC
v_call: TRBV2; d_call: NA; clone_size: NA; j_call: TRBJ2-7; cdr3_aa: CASREGQNLFYEQYF; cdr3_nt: TGTGCCAGCAGGGAGGGACAGAATCTTTTCTACGAGCAGTACTTC
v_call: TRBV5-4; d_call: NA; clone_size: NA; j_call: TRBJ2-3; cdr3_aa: CASSLEALADTQYF; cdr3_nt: TGTGCCAGCAGCTTGGAGGCTCTAGCAGATACGCAGTATTTT
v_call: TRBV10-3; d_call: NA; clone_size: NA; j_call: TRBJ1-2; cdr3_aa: CAISGDSMGYGYTF; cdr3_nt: TGTGCCATCAGTGGCGACAGCATGGGCTATGGCTACACCTTC
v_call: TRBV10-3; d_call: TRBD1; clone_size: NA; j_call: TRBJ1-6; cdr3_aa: CATSTGGDNSPLHF; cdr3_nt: TGTGCCACCTCGACAGGGGGAGATAATTCACCCCTCCACTTT
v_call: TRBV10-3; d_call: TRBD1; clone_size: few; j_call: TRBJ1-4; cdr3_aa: CAISESLPGQGFEKLFF; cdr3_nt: TGTGCCATCAGTGAATCCCTTCCGGGACAGGGTTTTGAAAAACTGTTTTTT
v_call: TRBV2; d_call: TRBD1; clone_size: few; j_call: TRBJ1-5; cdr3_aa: CASRTDRERSQPQHF; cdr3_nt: TGTGCCAGCAGAACCGACAGGGAACGGAGTCAGCCCCAGCATTTT
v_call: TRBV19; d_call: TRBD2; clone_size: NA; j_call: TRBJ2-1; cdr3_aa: CASSIDSGGASYNEQFF; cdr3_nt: TGTGCCAGTAGTATAGATAGCGGGGGGGCCTCCTACAATGAGCAGTTCTTC
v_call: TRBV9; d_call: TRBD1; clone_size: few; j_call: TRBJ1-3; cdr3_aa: CASSGWDRGISGNTIYF; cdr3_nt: TGTGCCAGCAGCGGTTGGGACAGGGGGATATCTGGAAACACCATATATTTT
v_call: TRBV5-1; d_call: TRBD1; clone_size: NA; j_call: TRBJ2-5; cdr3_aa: CASSQNGQGMRETQYF; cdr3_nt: TGCGCCAGCAGTCAAAACGGACAGGGCATGCGAGAGACCCAGTACTTC
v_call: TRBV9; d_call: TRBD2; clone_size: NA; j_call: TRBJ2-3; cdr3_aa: CASSVTSGGTDTQYF; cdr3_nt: TGTGCCAGCAGCGTAACTAGCGGGGGCACAGATACGCAGTATTTT
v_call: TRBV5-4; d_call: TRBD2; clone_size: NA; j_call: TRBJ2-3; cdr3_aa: CASSSSGTNTDTQYF; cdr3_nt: TGTGCCAGCAGCTCCTCCGGGACTAACACAGATACGCAGTATTTT
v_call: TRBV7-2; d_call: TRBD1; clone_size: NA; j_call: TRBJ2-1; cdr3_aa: CASREDRGVWDEQFF; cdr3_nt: TGTGCCAGCAGAGAAGACAGGGGGGTCTGGGATGAGCAGTTCTTC
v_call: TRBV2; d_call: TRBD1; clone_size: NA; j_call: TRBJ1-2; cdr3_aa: CASSDTGDSNYGYTF; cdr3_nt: TGTGCCAGCAGTGACACAGGGGACTCTAACTATGGCTACACCTTC
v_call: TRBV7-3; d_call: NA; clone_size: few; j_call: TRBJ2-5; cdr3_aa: CASSLLYQETQYF; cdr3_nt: TGTGCCAGCAGCTTACTCTACCAAGAGACCCAGTACTTC
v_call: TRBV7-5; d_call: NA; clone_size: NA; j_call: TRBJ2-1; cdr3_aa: CARSKPTSLEMNEQFF; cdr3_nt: TGTGCCAGATCTAAGCCCACTAGTTTAGAAATGAATGAGCAGTTCTTC
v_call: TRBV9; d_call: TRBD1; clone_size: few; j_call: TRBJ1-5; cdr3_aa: CASSNNLQGAGPIWPQHF; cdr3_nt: TGTGCCAGCAGCAACAACTTACAGGGGGCGGGCCCCATATGGCCCCAGCATTTT
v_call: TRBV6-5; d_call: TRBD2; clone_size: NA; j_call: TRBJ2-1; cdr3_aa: CASSSGTTVSYNEQFF; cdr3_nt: TGTGCCAGCAGTTCTGGGACTACTGTCTCCTACAATGAGCAGTTCTTC
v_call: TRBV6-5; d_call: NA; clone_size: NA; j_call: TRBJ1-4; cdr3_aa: CASSPAGVNEKLFF; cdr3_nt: TGTGCCAGCAGCCCAGCAGGGGTTAATGAAAAACTGTTTTTT
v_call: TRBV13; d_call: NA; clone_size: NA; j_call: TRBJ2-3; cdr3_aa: CASSTRVPLARFTDTQYF; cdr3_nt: TGTGCCAGCAGCACTAGGGTCCCTCTGGCCAGGTTCACAGATACGCAGTATTTT
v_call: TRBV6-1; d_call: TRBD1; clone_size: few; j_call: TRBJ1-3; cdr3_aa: CASSAIQGAGNTIYF; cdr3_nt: TGTGCCAGCAGCGCGATTCAGGGGGCTGGAAACACCATATATTTT
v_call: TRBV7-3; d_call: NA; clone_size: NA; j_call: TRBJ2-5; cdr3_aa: CASSLAPGGGIETQYF; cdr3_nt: TGTGCCAGCAGCTTGGCCCCCGGCGGGGGCATAGAGACCCAGTACTTC
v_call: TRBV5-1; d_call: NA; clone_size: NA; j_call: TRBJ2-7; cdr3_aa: CANSLGQASNEQYF; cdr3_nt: TGCGCCAACAGCTTGGGGCAGGCGTCGAACGAGCAGTACTTC
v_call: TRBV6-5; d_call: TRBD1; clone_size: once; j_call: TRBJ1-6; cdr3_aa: CATTGEFGQRSPLHF; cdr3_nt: TGTGCCACAACAGGGGAATTTGGGCAAAGATCACCCCTCCACTTT
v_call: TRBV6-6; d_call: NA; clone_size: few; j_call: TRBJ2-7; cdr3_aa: CASSKEGGEQYF; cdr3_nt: TGTGCCAGCAGCAAGGAGGGAGGCGAGCAGTACTTC